The TCR beta chain described here comes from a study of blood T cell repertoires in COVID-19. Overall study context: Sites across the United States, Italy and Spain contributed samples from acute and convalescent COVID-19. PBMCs, B-cell-depleted T cells, or T cells were the source of the cDNA or gDNA that made up the material.

This clone was recorded a few times. CDR1 and CDR2 (germline): SGHVS, FQNEAQ. The CDR3 extends over 15 amino acids. V lost 3 bases to trimming and J lost 5 bases, with 16 bases between them. Original processing notes: Amplifying reference gene primers gave estimates of nucleated cell counts. The data were produced by immunoSEQ multiplex PCR, yet TCRdb's version contains in-frame clones alone and is incomplete. From that table come the V and J calls and clone size; the DNA was used to work out D and trimming. The data hold approximately 250,000 clones, with about 83% observed a single time. Sequencing was done on a sample of peripheral blood. The receptor's source is a human donor in a cohort sampled during active COVID-19. The chain joins TRBV7-8 to TRBJ2-5, with D possibly being TRBD1 (6 bases). CDR3 nucleotide sequence: TGTGCCAGCAGCTTCGCACAACAGGGTTGGGAGACCCAGTACTTC. Translated, it gives CASSFAQQGWETQYF.